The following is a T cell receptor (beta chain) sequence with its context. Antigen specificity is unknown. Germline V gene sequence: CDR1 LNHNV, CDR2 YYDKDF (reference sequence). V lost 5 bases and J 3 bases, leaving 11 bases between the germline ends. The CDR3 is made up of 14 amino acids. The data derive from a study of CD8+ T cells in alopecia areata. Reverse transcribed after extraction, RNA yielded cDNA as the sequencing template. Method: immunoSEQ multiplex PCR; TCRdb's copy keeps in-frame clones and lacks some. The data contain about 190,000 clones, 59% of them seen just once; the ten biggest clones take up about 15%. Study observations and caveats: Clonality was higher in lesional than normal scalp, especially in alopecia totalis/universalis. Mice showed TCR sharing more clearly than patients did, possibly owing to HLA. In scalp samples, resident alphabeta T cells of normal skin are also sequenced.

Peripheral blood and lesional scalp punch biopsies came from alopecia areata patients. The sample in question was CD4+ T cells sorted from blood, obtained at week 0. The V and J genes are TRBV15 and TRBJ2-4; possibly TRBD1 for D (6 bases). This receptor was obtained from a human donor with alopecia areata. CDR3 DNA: TGTGCCACCAGCTCGGGACAAAGCAAAAACATTCAGTACTTC. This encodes CATSSGQSKNIQYF.